These T cell receptor beta chains were read from a single sample in a study of shared clonotypes between healthy human individuals. TCRdb's table, derived via immunoSEQ multiplex PCR, lists solely in-frame clones and lacks some. The sample has 650,000 to 700,000 clones; less than 95% are singletons. The sample comprised memory CD8+ T cells from PBMCs. The receptors were gathered from a young man in good health. Some clones in this sample may be carry-over from other donors' samples. Both conserved end residues are part of each CDR3. The order of the fields is J gene, V gene, D gene, clone size, CDR3 protein, CDR3 DNA. The D gene is left open where the match is weak. A row's size may be missing; if present it is once, few, many or a size class.

TRBJ2-7 | TRBV27 | TRBD2 | NA | CASSPRGGAWEQYF | TGTGCCAGCAGTCCCCGGGGGGGGGCATGGGAGCAGTACTTC
TRBJ1-3 | TRBV18 | NA | NA | CASSPTYSDTIYF | TGTGCCAGCTCACCCACCTACAGCGACACCATATATTTT
TRBJ1-3 | TRBV10-3 | NA | NA | CAISEGKGLSSGNTIYF | TGTGCCATCAGTGAGGGGAAGGGGCTGAGCTCTGGAAACACCATATATTTT
TRBJ1-1 | TRBV10-3 | NA | NA | CAISESTPGTEAFF | TGTGCCATCAGTGAGTCGACTCCCGGGACAGAAGCTTTCTTT
TRBJ1-5 | TRBV9 | NA | NA | CASSVDGISNQPQHF | TGTGCCAGCAGCGTAGACGGTATTAGCAATCAGCCCCAGCATTTT
TRBJ1-1 | TRBV28 | NA | NA | CASSFYGAQTMNTEAFF | TGTGCCAGCAGTTTTTACGGGGCCCAGACCATGAACACTGAAGCTTTCTTT
TRBJ2-5 | TRBV19 | TRBD2 | NA | CASSIGTGGPLETQYF | TGTGCCAGTAGTATCGGGACGGGAGGGCCTTTAGAGACCCAGTACTTC
TRBJ1-5 | TRBV28 | NA | NA | CASSPFYQGNQPQHF | TGTGCCAGCAGTCCCTTTTACCAGGGGAATCAGCCCCAGCATTTT
TRBJ2-7 | TRBV19 | TRBD1 | NA | CASSHRGQINEQYF | TGTGCCAGTAGTCACAGGGGGCAGATCAACGAGCAGTACTTC
TRBJ2-2 | TRBV6-6 | TRBD1 | NA | CASRAGTGILKGELFF | TGTGCCAGCAGGGCTGGGACAGGGATTCTTAAGGGGGAGCTGTTTTTT
TRBJ2-1 | TRBV7-9 | NA | NA | CASSLVGQHSYNEQFF | TGTGCCAGCAGCTTAGTCGGACAGCACTCCTACAATGAGCAGTTCTTC
TRBJ2-7 | TRBV10-3 | TRBD1 | NA | CAISESPGQGVYEQYF | TGTGCCATCAGTGAGTCGCCTGGACAGGGGGTGTACGAGCAGTACTTC
TRBJ2-1 | TRBV10-3 | TRBD1 | NA | CAISRETGWYNEQFF | TGTGCCATCAGTAGAGAGACAGGGTGGTACAATGAGCAGTTCTTC
TRBJ1-5 | TRBV2 | NA | NA | CANCRPPNQPQHF | TGTGCCAATTGTAGACCGCCCAATCAGCCCCAGCATTTT
TRBJ1-1 | TRBV9 | NA | NA | CASSVGWASNTEAFF | TGTGCCAGCAGCGTAGGGTGGGCATCGAACACTGAAGCTTTCTTT
TRBJ2-2 | TRBV10-1 | TRBD1 | NA | CARGTGHITGELFF | TGCGCCAGGGGGACAGGGCATATCACCGGGGAGCTGTTTTTT
TRBJ1-1 | TRBV7-9 | NA | NA | CASSLAAVGGETEAFF | TGTGCCAGCAGCTTAGCAGCCGTCGGAGGGGAAACTGAAGCTTTCTTT
TRBJ2-7 | TRBV19 | NA | NA | CASRDRISYEQYF | TGTGCCAGTAGGGACAGAATCTCCTACGAGCAGTACTTC
TRBJ2-7 | TRBV27 | TRBD1 | NA | CASSLDLGTAREQYF | TGTGCCAGCAGTTTAGACCTGGGGACAGCCCGCGAGCAGTACTTC
TRBJ1-2 | TRBV11-2 | TRBD1 | NA | CACGQGNFYGYTF | TGTGCCTGTGGACAGGGGAATTTCTATGGCTACACCTTC
TRBJ2-7 | TRBV6-4 | TRBD2 | NA | CASSLGLAGVLSYEQYF | TGTGCCAGCTCCTTGGGACTAGCGGGAGTCCTCTCCTACGAGCAGTACTTC
TRBJ2-1 | TRBV5-6 | TRBD1 | NA | CASSPGTEYNEQFF | TGTGCCAGCAGCCCCGGGACAGAGTACAATGAGCAGTTCTTC
TRBJ1-2 | TRBV6-5 | NA | NA | CASSYSGASGYTF | TGTGCCAGCAGTTACTCCGGGGCCTCTGGCTACACCTTC
TRBJ2-7 | TRBV2 | NA | NA | CASTAETYEQYF | TGTGCCAGCACTGCCGAGACCTACGAGCAGTACTTC
TRBJ2-3 | TRBV27 | TRBD2 | NA | CASSSGTSGSLSTDTQYF | TGTGCCAGCAGTTCAGGGACTAGCGGGAGTTTGAGCACAGATACGCAGTATTTT
TRBJ1-3 | TRBV5-6 | NA | NA | CASSLRSFAGRSGNTIYF | TGTGCCAGCAGCTTGAGGTCCTTCGCGGGGCGCTCTGGAAACACCATATATTTT
TRBJ2-1 | TRBV14 | NA | NA | CASSQGRTGEQFF | TGTGCCAGCAGCCAAGGCCGGACGGGTGAGCAGTTCTTC
TRBJ1-3 | TRBV10-3 | NA | NA | CAIRDQGYSGNTIYF | TGTGCCATCAGAGATCAGGGTTACTCTGGAAACACCATATATTTT
TRBJ1-1 | TRBV27 | NA | NA | CASSLRGVNTEAFF | TGTGCCAGCAGTTTGAGAGGGGTGAACACTGAAGCTTTCTTT
TRBJ2-7 | TRBV2 | TRBD1 | NA | CASRGLTGGTYEQYF | TGTGCCAGTAGGGGGCTGACAGGGGGTACCTACGAGCAGTACTTC
TRBJ1-2 | TRBV5-5 | NA | NA | CASSLGGEGYGYTF | TGTGCCAGCAGCTTGGGAGGGGAAGGCTATGGCTACACCTTC
TRBJ2-2 | TRBV7-9 | NA | few | CASSFTNTGELFF | TGTGCCAGCAGCTTCACGAACACCGGGGAGCTGTTTTTT
TRBJ2-1 | TRBV6-5 | NA | NA | CASSYLGDNEQFF | TGTGCCAGCAGTTACCTGGGAGACAATGAGCAGTTCTTC
TRBJ2-3 | TRBV5-6 | NA | NA | CASSEVPGWGTDTQYF | TGTGCCAGCAGTGAGGTCCCCGGATGGGGCACAGATACGCAGTATTTT
TRBJ2-1 | TRBV27 | TRBD2 | NA | CASSYRTSAIEQFF | TGTGCCAGCAGTTACCGGACTAGCGCCATTGAGCAGTTCTTC
TRBJ2-2 | TRBV5-8 | NA | NA | CASSPQTDTGELFF | TGTGCCAGCAGCCCTCAGACCGACACCGGGGAGCTGTTTTTT
TRBJ1-5 | TRBV9 | NA | NA | CASSGNGGNQPQHF | TGTGCCAGCAGCGGGAACGGGGGCAATCAGCCCCAGCATTTT
TRBJ2-7 | TRBV9 | TRBD2 | once | CASSVDPAGYYEQYF | TGTGCCAGCAGCGTAGACCCAGCGGGATACTACGAGCAGTACTTC
TRBJ1-5 | TRBV27 | NA | once | CASSLSPRHKGDQPQHF | TGTGCCAGCAGTTTATCCCCCCGACACAAGGGCGATCAGCCCCAGCATTTT
TRBJ1-2 | TRBV19 | NA | NA | CASSIDPLDLGYTF | TGTGCCAGTAGTATAGATCCGCTGGACTTAGGCTACACCTTC
TRBJ2-6 | TRBV5-1 | NA | NA | CASSPVSGANVLTF | TGCGCCAGCAGCCCAGTCTCTGGGGCCAACGTCCTGACTTTC
TRBJ1-1 | TRBV6-5 | NA | NA | CASSYEGGRDTEAFF | TGTGCCAGCAGTTACGAAGGGGGGCGCGACACTGAAGCTTTCTTT
TRBJ2-1 | TRBV4-2 | TRBD2 | NA | CASSQTPSGWGTYNEQFF | TGTGCCAGCAGCCAGACCCCTAGCGGGTGGGGTACCTACAATGAGCAGTTCTTC
TRBJ1-1 | TRBV2 | NA | NA | CASSERQVRAIGPEAFF | TGTGCCAGCAGTGAAAGACAGGTACGAGCCATTGGCCCTGAAGCTTTCTTT
TRBJ2-2 | TRBV14 | TRBD2 | NA | CASSQDRGLAGANTGELFF | TGTGCCAGCAGCCAAGATCGGGGACTAGCGGGAGCGAACACCGGGGAGCTGTTTTTT
TRBJ1-5 | TRBV6-1 | TRBD1 | NA | CASSEARTGLLPQHF | TGTGCCAGCAGTGAAGCAAGGACAGGGCTTTTGCCCCAGCATTTT
TRBJ2-7 | TRBV7-3 | TRBD2 | once | CASSPGLAEDYEQYF | TGTGCCAGCAGCCCAGGACTAGCGGAGGACTACGAGCAGTACTTC